The clone carrying this TCR beta chain has at least ten counts. Template material for amplifying TCR beta CDR3 regions consisted of RNA transcripts. The HTBI primer set served for first-round RT-PCR of the TCR CDR3. One entry per CDR3 protein results from TCRdb running MiXCR on the multiplex PCR reads. The sample includes 550,000 to 800,000 distinct CDR3 sequences, about 16% of them seen just once. Germline CDR1 is SGHTA and CDR2 is FQGNSA. Between the trimmed V and J ends, which lost 0 bases and 7 bases, there was a span of 15 bases. This CDR3 has 15 residues. The data were taken from a study of T cells in Graves' hyperthyroidism and ophthalmopathy.

This chain connects TRBV7-2 to TRBJ1-1, with no clear D. The TCR was taken from a young man with Graves' hyperthyroidism. The sequencing sample was made of blood. The CDR3 loop is CASSLADASWVEAFF. CDR3 sequence (DNA): TGTGCCAGCAGCTTAGCGGACGCGTCCTGGGTTGAAGCTTTCTTT.